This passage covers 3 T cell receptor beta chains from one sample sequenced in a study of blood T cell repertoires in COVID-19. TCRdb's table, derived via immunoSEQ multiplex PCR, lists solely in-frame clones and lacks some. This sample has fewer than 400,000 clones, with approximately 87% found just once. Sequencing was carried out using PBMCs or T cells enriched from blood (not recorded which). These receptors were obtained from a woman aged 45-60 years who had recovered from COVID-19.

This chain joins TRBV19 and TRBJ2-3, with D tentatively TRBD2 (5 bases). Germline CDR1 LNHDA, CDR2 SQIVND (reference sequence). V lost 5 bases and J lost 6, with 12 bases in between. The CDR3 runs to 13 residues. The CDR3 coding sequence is TGTGCCAGTAGTCCGGGCCGAGGGGATACGCAGTATTTT. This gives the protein CASSPGRGDTQYF.

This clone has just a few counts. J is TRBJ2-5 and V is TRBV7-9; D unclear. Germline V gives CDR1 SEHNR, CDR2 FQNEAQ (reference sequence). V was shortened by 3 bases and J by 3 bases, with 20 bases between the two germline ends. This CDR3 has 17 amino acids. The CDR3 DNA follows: TGTGCCAGCAGCTTCAGGCCCGGCAGTGTATCAAAAGAGACCCAGTACTTC. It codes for CASSFRPGSVSKETQYF.

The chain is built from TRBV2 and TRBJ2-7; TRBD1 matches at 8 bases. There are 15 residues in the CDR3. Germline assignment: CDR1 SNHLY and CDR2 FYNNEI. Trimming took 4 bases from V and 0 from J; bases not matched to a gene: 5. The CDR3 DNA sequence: TGTGCCAGCAGTGGGCGGGACAGGTACTCCTACGAGCAGTACTTC. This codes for CASSGRDRYSYEQYF.